This T cell receptor beta chain was found in a study of T cells in Graves' hyperthyroidism and ophthalmopathy. Study-wide results and limits: Onset of ophthalmopathy came a median approximately 6 months after the model predicted it. Also found in blood were most expanded thyroid clonotypes above 0.001. A model of 13 V-J features distinguished ophthalmopathy from stable hyperthyroidism.

The CDR3 extends over 16 amino acids. Trimming left V 1 base short and J 3 bases short, with 15 bases between. Germline CDR1 SNHLY, CDR2 FYNNEI. 10 ml of fresh peripheral blood supplied the PBMCs. Amplification of TCR beta CDR3 regions used RNA as the template. RT-PCR in the first round (using the HTBI primer set) targeted the TCR CDR3. A single record per CDR3 protein comes from TCRdb applying MiXCR to the multiplex PCR reads. Of about 510,000 distinct CDR3 sequences listed, around 15% are singletons. Worth noting for this clonotype: The antigen is not known.

The clonotype was recovered from a woman between 40 and 55 years old with Graves' hyperthyroidism. Sequenced material: blood. The chain links TRBV2 to TRBJ2-5, with D perhaps matching TRBD2 (7 bases). The CDR3 bases are TGTGCCAGCAGTGAAGTCTTAAGGGGGGGAAAAGAGACCCAGTACTTC. Residues: CASSEVLRGGKETQYF.